This T cell receptor (beta chain) is from a study of blood T cell repertoires in COVID-19. Study details: Acute and convalescent COVID-19 samples came from the United States, Italy and Spain.

As handled by the study authors: Amplification from reference gene primers served as the basis for estimated nucleated cell counts. Assay: immunoSEQ multiplex PCR; the TCRdb copy retains only in-frame clones and omits some. V, J and clone size reflect that table, while D and trimming were determined from the DNA. The data show 450,000 or so clones, around 90% seen once. Germline CDR1 and CDR2: GTSNPN and SVGIG (reference sequence). V was trimmed by 4 bases and J by 3 bases, leaving 12 bases between them. This CDR3 has 13 amino acids. The chain is built from TRBV30 and TRBJ1-1; a weak D match, TRBD1 (5 bases). The clonotype was recovered from a young man with COVID-19, enrolled during active disease. Sequences were obtained from peripheral blood. The CDR3 loop reads CAWTPDKDTEAFF. In nucleotides, the CDR3 is TGTGCCTGGACCCCGGACAAGGACACTGAAGCTTTCTTT. Looking up the rest from reference TRBV30 and TRBJ1-1 gives the full variable domain: SQTIHQWPATLVQPVGSPLSLECTVEGTSNPNLYWYRQAAGRGLQLLFYSVGIGQISSEVPQNLSASRPQDRQFILSSKKLLLSDSGFYLCAWTPDKDTEAFFGQGTRLTVV.